Described below is a single T cell receptor (beta chain) sequence and its context. Its antigen is currently unknown. There are 13 residues in the CDR3. Germline-derived CDR1 and CDR2 are LGHNA and YNFKEQ. V was pared by 2 bases and J by 7 bases, with 9 bases between. These data originate in a study of T cell responses to AZD1222 COVID-19 vaccine. Findings and caveats of the study: Repertoires were sampled only after the peak T cell response.

This table comes from immunoSEQ multiplex PCR, and its TCRdb copy is limited to in-frame clones, with some not included. This sample has some 95,000 clones; approximately 90% occur once, and the top ten carry 9.5% to 13%. The clonotype comes from an adult who received the AZD1222 COVID-19 vaccine. V is TRBV4-2 and J is TRBJ1-3, with a possible D match to TRBD1 (5 bases). The input for sequencing was peripheral blood, taken 28 days after the second AZD1222 dose. CDR3 DNA sequence: TGTGCCAGCAGCCAAAGAGGGGACAACACCATATATTTT. Residues: CASSQRGDNTIYF.